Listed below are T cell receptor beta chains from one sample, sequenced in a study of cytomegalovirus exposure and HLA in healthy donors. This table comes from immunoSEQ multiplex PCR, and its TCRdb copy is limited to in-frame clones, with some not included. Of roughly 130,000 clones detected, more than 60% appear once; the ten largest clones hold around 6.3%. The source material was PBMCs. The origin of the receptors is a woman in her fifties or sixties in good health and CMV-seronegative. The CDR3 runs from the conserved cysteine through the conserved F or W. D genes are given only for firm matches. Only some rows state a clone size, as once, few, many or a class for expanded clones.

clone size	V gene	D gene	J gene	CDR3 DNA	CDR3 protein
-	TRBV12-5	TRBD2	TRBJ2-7	TGTGCTAGTGGTTTGGTACCGGGGGGGCCTCACGAGCAGTACTTC	CASGLVPGGPHEQYF
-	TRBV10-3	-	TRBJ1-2	TGTGCCATCAGTGAGTCGGTGGACAGCCATGGCTACACCTTC	CAISESVDSHGYTF
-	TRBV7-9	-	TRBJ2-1	TGTGCCAGCAGCTTAAGGGAGTTTGTCAATGAGCAGTTCTTC	CASSLREFVNEQFF
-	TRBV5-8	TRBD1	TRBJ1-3	TGTGCCAGCAGCTTGGAGACAGGGGGAAACACCATATATTTT	CASSLETGGNTIYF
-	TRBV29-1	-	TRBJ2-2	TGCAGCGTCCACAAAGTCGGGGAGCTGTTTTTT	CSVHKVGELFF
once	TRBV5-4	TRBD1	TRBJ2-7	TGTGCCAGCAGCTTTGACAGGGTCGGCGAGCAGTACTTC	CASSFDRVGEQYF
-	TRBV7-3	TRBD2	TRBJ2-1	TGTGCCAGCAGCTTCCAGCGGGGTAACTACAATGAGCAGTTCTTC	CASSFQRGNYNEQFF
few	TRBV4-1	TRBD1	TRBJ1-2	TGCGCCAGCAGCCAACCAAACGAGGACAGGGATGGCTACACCTTC	CASSQPNEDRDGYTF
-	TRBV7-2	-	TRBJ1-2	TGTGCCAGCAGCTTAAGAGGACAGCCCGAGGAAGGCTACACCTTC	CASSLRGQPEEGYTF
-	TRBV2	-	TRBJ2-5	TGTGCCAGCCATGGACTAAAACAAGAGACCCAGTACTTC	CASHGLKQETQYF
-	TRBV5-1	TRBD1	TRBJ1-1	TGCGCCAGCAGCTGGGACAGGGCCACTGAAGCTTTCTTT	CASSWDRATEAFF
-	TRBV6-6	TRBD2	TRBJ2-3	TGTGCCAGCAGTCAGACTAGCGGGGGTGGAGATACGCAGTATTTT	CASSQTSGGGDTQYF
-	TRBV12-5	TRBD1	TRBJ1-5	TGTGCTAGTGGTTTGGGGGACAGGGAAAATCAGCCCCAGCATTTT	CASGLGDRENQPQHF
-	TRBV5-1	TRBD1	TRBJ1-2	TGCGCCAGCAGCTTGACCTCGGACAGGCTTGGTGGCTACACCTTC	CASSLTSDRLGGYTF
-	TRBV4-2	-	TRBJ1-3	TGTGCCAGCAGCCAAGATGGACTTATGAGCTCTGGAAACACCATATATTTT	CASSQDGLMSSGNTIYF
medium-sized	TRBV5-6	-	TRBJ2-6	TGTGCCAGCGGACCCACAGGGTCCGGGGCCAACGTCCTGACTTTC	CASGPTGSGANVLTF
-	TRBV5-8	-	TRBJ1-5	TGTGCCAGCAGCTTACAGACAGGCCCAGTTCGTGGTCAGCCCCAGCATTTT	CASSLQTGPVRGQPQHF
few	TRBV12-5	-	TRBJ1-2	TGTGCTAGTGGTTTCGGGGGGCCCGGATCCTTC	CASGFGGPGSF
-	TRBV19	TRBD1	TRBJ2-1	TGTGCCAGTAGTACTCCGGGACAGGGGGCCAATGAGCAGTTCTTC	CASSTPGQGANEQFF
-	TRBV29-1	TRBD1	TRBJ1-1	TGCAGCGTAGGGGGACAGGCATACACTGAAGCTTTCTTT	CSVGGQAYTEAFF
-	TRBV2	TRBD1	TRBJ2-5	TGTGCCAGCATGGGACAGGGGGTGGAGACCCAGTACTTC	CASMGQGVETQYF
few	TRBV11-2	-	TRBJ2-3	TGTGCCAGCAGCTTCAGAGATACGCAGTATTTT	CASSFRDTQYF
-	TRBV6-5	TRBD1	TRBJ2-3	TGTGCCAGCAGCGAACAGGGGGCTATCACAGATACGCAGTATTTT	CASSEQGAITDTQYF
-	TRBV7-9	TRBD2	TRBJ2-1	TGTGCCAGCAGGCGCCGGACTAGCGGGGGCAATGAGCAGTTCTTC	CASRRRTSGGNEQFF
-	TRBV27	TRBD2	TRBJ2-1	TGTGCCAGCAGTTTCCCGACTAGCGGGGGGAGGAATGAGCAGTTCTTC	CASSFPTSGGRNEQFF
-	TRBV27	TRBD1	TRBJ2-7	TGTGCCAGCAGTTCCGGGACAGCAACCTACGAGCAGTACTTC	CASSSGTATYEQYF
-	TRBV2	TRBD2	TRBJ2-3	TGTGCCAGCAGTGACTGGGGGGGGGAGGGCACAGATACGCAGTATTTT	CASSDWGGEGTDTQYF